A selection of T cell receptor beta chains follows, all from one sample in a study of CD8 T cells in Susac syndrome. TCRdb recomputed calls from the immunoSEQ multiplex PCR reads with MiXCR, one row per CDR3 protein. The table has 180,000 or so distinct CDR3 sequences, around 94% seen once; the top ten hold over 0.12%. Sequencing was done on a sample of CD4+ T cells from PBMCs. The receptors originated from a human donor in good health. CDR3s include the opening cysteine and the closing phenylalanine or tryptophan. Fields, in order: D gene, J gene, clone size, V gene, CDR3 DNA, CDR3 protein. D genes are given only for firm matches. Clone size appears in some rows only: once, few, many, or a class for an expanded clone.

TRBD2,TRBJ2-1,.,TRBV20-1,TGCAGTGCTAGACTGGCGGGGGGGTTTGAGCAGTTCTTC,CSARLAGGFEQFF
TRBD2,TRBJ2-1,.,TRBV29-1,TGCAGCGTTGATAAGCGGGGGCCGTACAATGAGCAGTTCTTC,CSVDKRGPYNEQFF
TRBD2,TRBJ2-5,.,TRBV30,TGTGCCTACACCTCCGGACTAGCGGGAGAGACCCAGTACTTC,CAYTSGLAGETQYF
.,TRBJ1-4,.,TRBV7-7,TGTGCTAGCAGCCTACAGTTAGGACCTAACGCAAAACTGTTTTTT,CASSLQLGPNAKLFF
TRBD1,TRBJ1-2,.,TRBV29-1,TGCAGCGTTGGCGCTGGACAGGAAAACTATGGCTACACCTTC,CSVGAGQENYGYTF
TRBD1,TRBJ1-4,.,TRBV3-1,TGTGCCAGCAGCCACAGGGGGACAAGGGATGGAAAACTGTTTTTT,CASSHRGTRDGKLFF
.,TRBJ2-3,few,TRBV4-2,TGTGCCAGCAGCCAAGAGCAGGGCACAGATACGCAGTATTTT,CASSQEQGTDTQYF
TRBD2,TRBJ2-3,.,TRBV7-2,TGTGCCAGCAGCTTCCTTAGCGGGGCAAGCACAGATACGCAGTATTTT,CASSFLSGASTDTQYF
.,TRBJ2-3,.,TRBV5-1,TGCGCCAGCAGGTCCGTGGCGGGGAACACAGATACGCAGTATTTT,CASRSVAGNTDTQYF
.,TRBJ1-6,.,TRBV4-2,TGTGCCAGCAGCCAAGGGGGCTCTAATTCACCCCTCCACTTT,CASSQGGSNSPLHF
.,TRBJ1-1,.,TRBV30,TGTGCCTGGAGGACGCTAAACACTGAAGCTTTCTTT,CAWRTLNTEAFF
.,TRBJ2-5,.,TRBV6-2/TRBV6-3,TGTGCCAGCAGTTACTCGATTGGTGGGGGGACGGAGACCCAGTACTTC,CASSYSIGGGTETQYF
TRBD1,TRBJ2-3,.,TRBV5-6,TGTGCCAGCTCGAGATCGGGACAGGCATCAGATACGCAGTATTTT,CASSRSGQASDTQYF
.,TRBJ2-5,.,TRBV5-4,TGTGCCAGCAGCTCCGGGTCGGGAGAGACCCAGTACTTC,CASSSGSGETQYF
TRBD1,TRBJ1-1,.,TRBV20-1,TGCAGTGCCAGACAGGGGCTCACTGAAGCTTTCTTT,CSARQGLTEAFF
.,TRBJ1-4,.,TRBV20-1,TGCAGTGCCCGACCCGACAGCTTAGGAAAACTGTTTTTT,CSARPDSLGKLFF